This T cell receptor beta chain comes out of a study of cytomegalovirus exposure and HLA in healthy donors. The PCR was carried out with 60 Vbeta primers and 13 Jbeta primers. The repertoire was sequenced with immunoSEQ multiplex PCR; TCRdb's copy has only in-frame clones and lacks some. The listing records about 140,000 clones. CDR3 length: 15 amino acids. Germline CDR1 and CDR2: SGHAT and FQNNGV. V lost 3 bases, J lost 8 bases, and 20 bases lay in between. Sequenced input: PBMCs. This TCR came from a woman aged 18-30 years in good health and CMV-seronegative. J is TRBJ2-7 and V is TRBV11-2, with D perhaps TRBD2 (6 bases). The CDR3 region is CASSFELAVLRKQYF. The CDR3 region has the DNA TGTGCCAGCAGCTTTGAACTAGCCGTTCTAAGGAAGCAGTACTTC.